The present TCR beta chain was sequenced within a study of blood T cells in healthy people across ages. The sample, about 9.2 milliliters of peripheral blood, was drawn from each donor. A second PCR of roughly 7 to 11 cycles used a sample-barcoded 5' primer and a J-beta primer mix. In TCRdb, the 5' RACE reads were re-called with MiXCR into one record per CDR3 protein. The sample shows 450,000 to 600,000 distinct CDR3 sequences, over 25% of them seen only once. Looked up from germline, CDR1 is MNHNS and CDR2 is SASEGT. The ends lost 4 bases at V and 6 bases at J; junction bases unmatched: 12. This CDR3 comprises 15 residues. The same sample was also studied in work on T cells of mothers and their children. That work adds: Overlap measured in related mother-child pairs was slightly, non-significantly higher than in unrelated pairs.

The receptor comes from a boy younger than 10 in good health. The sequencing sample was made of blood. This chain uses TRBV6-1 with TRBJ2-7; 7 bases match TRBD1. The CDR3 DNA reads TGTGCCAGCAGTGGGGGACAGCACTTCTTTTTCGAGCAGTACTTC. Translating it yields CASSGGQHFFFEQYF.